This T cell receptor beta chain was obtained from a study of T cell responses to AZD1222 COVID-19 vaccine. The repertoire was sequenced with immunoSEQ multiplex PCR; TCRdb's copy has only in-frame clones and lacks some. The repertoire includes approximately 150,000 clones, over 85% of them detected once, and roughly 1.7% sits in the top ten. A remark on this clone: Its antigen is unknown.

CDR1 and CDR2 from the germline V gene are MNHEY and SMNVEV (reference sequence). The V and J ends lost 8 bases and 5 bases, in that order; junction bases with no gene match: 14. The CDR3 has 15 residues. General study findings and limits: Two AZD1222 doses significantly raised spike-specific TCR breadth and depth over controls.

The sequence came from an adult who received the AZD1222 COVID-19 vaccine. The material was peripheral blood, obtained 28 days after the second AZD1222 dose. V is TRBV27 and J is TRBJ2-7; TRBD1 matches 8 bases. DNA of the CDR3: TGTGCCAGCTCATGGGGCAGGGGGCTTTCCCACGAGCAGTACTTC. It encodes CASSWGRGLSHEQYF.